Each of the 30 T cell receptor beta chains below was sequenced from the same sample in a study of blood T cell repertoires in COVID-19. Libraries were prepared by immunoSEQ multiplex PCR; TCRdb keeps only in-frame clonotypes and omits some of them. The table records about 200,000 clones, about 88% of them present only once. The specimen sequenced was peripheral blood. All receptors derive from a man aged 50-60 years with COVID-19, enrolled during active disease.

In the case of this clone: At one boundary the junction diverges from the germline segment, which might be a read error. This sequence joins TRBV12-3 or TRBV12-4 and TRBJ2-1; D remains ambiguous. This CDR3 region has 11 residues. CDR3 sequence reads: CASSLVSEQFF. The CDR3 bases are TGTGCCAGCAGCTTAGTAAGCGAGCAGTTCTTC.

The chain combines TRBV7-9 with TRBJ1-1; 9 bases fit TRBD1. The germline gives CDR1 SEHNR, CDR2 FQNEAQ (reference sequence). The trim removed 4 bases at V and 3 bases at J, leaving 3 bases unmatched. The CDR3 has 14 amino acids. The CDR3 DNA is TGTGCCAGCAGCTCGGACAGGGGATACACTGAAGCTTTCTTT. It codes for CASSSDRGYTEAFF.

The rearrangement uses TRBV9 and TRBJ1-2; 7 bases are a match to TRBD1. The V and J ends lost 3 bases and 5 bases, in that order; junction bases with no gene match: 1. Germline CDR1 SGDLS, CDR2 YYNGEE. The CDR3 is 12 amino acids. This CDR3 is CASSEGQYGYTF. For the CDR3, the DNA is TGTGCCAGCAGCGAGGGACAGTATGGCTACACCTTC.

V is TRBV30 and J is TRBJ1-5; possible D gene TRBD1, 5 bases. The CDR3 has 13 residues. Per germline, CDR1 GTSNPN and CDR2 SVGIG (reference sequence). V lost 2 bases to trimming and J lost 4 bases, with 9 bases between them. The CDR3: CAWSRQGNQPQHF. The CDR3 bases are TGTGCCTGGAGTCGGCAGGGAAATCAGCCCCAGCATTTT.

The chain recombines TRBV6-6 with TRBJ1-2; 9 bases are shared with TRBD1. Trimming at V came to 8 bases and at J to 9 bases, leaving 1 base not matched to a gene. This CDR3 is 10 amino acids long. Germline-derived CDR1 and CDR2 are MNHNY and SVGAGI (reference sequence). The CDR3 is CASGTGSYTF. The CDR3 DNA reads TGTGCCAGCGGGACAGGGAGCTACACCTTC.

This sequence joins TRBV6-1 and TRBJ1-4; 10 nucleotides align to TRBD1. This CDR3 has 18 residues. CDR1 and CDR2 (germline): MNHNS, SASEGT. V was pared by 3 bases and J by 4 bases, with 11 bases of the junction left unmatched. This CDR3 is CASSDRPGTGDLNEKLFF. CDR3 in DNA: TGTGCCAGCAGTGACCGCCCCGGGACAGGGGATCTTAATGAAAAACTGTTTTTT.

V usage is TRBV15 and J usage is TRBJ2-7; D gene uncertain. Germline CDR1 is LNHNV and CDR2 is YYDKDF (reference sequence). The CDR3 length is 14 residues. Trimming took 1 base from V and 4 from J, leaving 11 bases between them. CDR3 sequence (DNA): TGTGCCACCAGCAGAGTTGGCAGCGAGTACGAGCAGTACTTC. This encodes CATSRVGSEYEQYF.

This clone has only one observation. The genes are TRBV5-1 and TRBJ2-5, with 7 nucleotides matching TRBD2. The trim removed 4 bases at V and 2 bases at J, leaving 5 bases unmatched. CDR3 length: 14 amino acids. The germline CDR1 and CDR2 sequences are SGHRS and YFSETQ. This CDR3 reads CASSGGVGQETQYF. The CDR3 DNA sequence: TGCGCCAGCAGCGGGGGGGTAGGACAAGAGACCCAGTACTTC.

The V gene is TRBV28, the J gene TRBJ2-3; 11 bases match TRBD2. The CDR3 extends over 19 amino acids. Losses at the gene ends were 5 bases for V and 0 bases for J; bases not matched to a gene: 13. The germline CDR1 and CDR2 sequences are MDHEN and SYDVKM. CDR3 in amino acids: CASSASSTSGAYSTDTQYF. The CDR3 region has the DNA TGTGCCAGCAGTGCATCCTCGACTAGCGGGGCTTATAGCACAGATACGCAGTATTTT.

The CDR3 DNA reads TGTGCCAGCAGGATGGGCAGGGATCAGCCCCAGCATTTT. Amino acids: CASRMGRDQPQHF. This chain joins TRBV7-2 and TRBJ1-5; D perhaps matches TRBD1 (5 bases). CDR3 length: 13 residues. Germline V gives CDR1 SGHTA, CDR2 FQGNSA. With 6 bases removed from V and 5 bases from J, the gap between germline ends came to 11 bases.

This clone was observed a handful of times. J is TRBJ2-2 and V is TRBV4-2; TRBD2 matches at 8 bases. Per the germline V gene, CDR1 is LGHNA and CDR2 is YNFKEQ. V lost 1 base and J lost 0; bases outside the gene matches: 4. The CDR3 spans 17 residues. DNA for the CDR3: TGTGCCAGCAGCCAAGCTGACGGGAGGGCGAACACCGGGGAGCTGTTTTTT. Translating gives CASSQADGRANTGELFF.

The V and J genes are TRBV5-1 and TRBJ2-5, with 12 positions matching TRBD2. With 2 bases clipped from V and 5 bases from J, the junction kept 7 bases outside the gene matches. Germline values: CDR1 SGHRS, CDR2 YFSETQ. The CDR3 sequence is 16 residues long. The CDR3 coding sequence is TGCGCCAGCAGCTTAACTAGCGGGAGGACCGGGGAGACCCAGTACTTC. Amino acids: CASSLTSGRTGETQYF.

As DNA, the CDR3 is TGTGCCAGCAGCAACACTCCCGGGTACGAGCAGTACTTC. It yields the protein CASSNTPGYEQYF. The chain employs TRBV6-5 and TRBJ2-7; the D is unclear. Trimming pared 6 bases from V and 4 bases from J, leaving 13 bases between. The CDR3 consists of 13 residues. CDR1 MNHEY and CDR2 SVGAGI come from the germline V gene.

This clone came up once. V and J are TRBV6-6 and TRBJ2-2, with D maybe TRBD2 (6 bases). Germline values: CDR1 MNHNY, CDR2 SVGAGI (reference sequence). Trimming cost V 6 bases and J 7 bases, with 12 bases left between them. The CDR3 is 13 residues long. The CDR3 here is CASRWGGDGELFF. In DNA, the CDR3 is TGTGCCAGCAGGTGGGGAGGAGACGGGGAGCTGTTTTTT.

The chain is built from TRBV5-4 and TRBJ2-7, with 9 bases aligning to TRBD2. CDR3 size: 17 residues. Germline CDR1 SGHNT, CDR2 YYREEE (reference sequence). V was clipped by 4 bases and J by 6 bases; unmatched bases: 17. CDR3 in amino acids: CASSGGTSRAERGEQYF. In DNA form, the CDR3 reads TGTGCCAGCAGCGGGGGGACTAGCAGAGCGGAAAGGGGCGAGCAGTACTTC.

The CDR3 spells CASSIRGLNEQYF. The CDR3 DNA is TGTGCCAGTAGTATCAGAGGTCTGAACGAGCAGTACTTC. J is TRBJ2-7 and V is TRBV19; D is ambiguous. CDR1 is LNHDA, CDR2 SQIVND, per germline (reference sequence). V shed 3 bases and J shed 5 bases, with 11 bases lying between them. This CDR3 is built from 13 residues.

The chain carries TRBV5-1 and TRBJ2-1, with TRBD2 matching 7 bases. The trim removed 2 bases at V and 5 bases at J, leaving 10 bases unmatched. The CDR3 runs 16 residues. The germline V gene has CDR1 SGHRS and CDR2 YFSETQ. The chain's CDR3 is CASSFWWEGAHNEQFF. The CDR3 DNA sequence: TGCGCCAGCAGCTTTTGGTGGGAGGGCGCTCACAATGAGCAGTTCTTC. The full variable domain, with the rest looked up from reference TRBV5-1 and TRBJ2-1, is KAGVTQTPRYLIKTRGQQVTLSCSPISGHRSVSWYQQTPGQGLQFLFEYFSETQRNKGNFPGRFSGRQFSNSRSEMNVSTLELGDSALYLCASSFWWEGAHNEQFFGPGTRLTVL.

The J gene is TRBJ2-5, the V gene TRBV6-5; weak D call: TRBD1 (5 bases). The CDR3 is 16 amino acids. Germline V CDR1 and CDR2: MNHEY, SVGAGI. Between the trimmed V and J ends, which lost 0 bases and 5 bases, there was a span of 16 bases. CDR3 in amino acids: CASSYSLRGPRETQYF. DNA for the CDR3: TGTGCCAGCAGTTACTCGTTAAGGGGCCCTAGGGAGACCCAGTACTTC.

The gene calls are TRBV12-3 or TRBV12-4 and TRBJ1-1; no clear D. This CDR3 spans 13 amino acids. Trimming took 3 bases from V and 3 from J, leaving 8 bases between them. The CDR3 nucleotides read TGTGCCAGCAGTTTTCCCCTCTACACTGAAGCTTTCTTT. This translates into CASSFPLYTEAFF.

V gene TRBV7-9 combines with J gene TRBJ2-7, with 8 bases identical to TRBD1. The CDR3 runs to 13 residues. Germline CDR1 and CDR2: SEHNR and FQNEAQ (reference sequence). V trimming: 2 bases; J trimming: 6 bases; junction bases outside the gene matches: 3. The CDR3 is CASSLIGQGEQYF. The DNA of the CDR3 is TGTGCCAGCAGCTTAATCGGACAGGGCGAGCAGTACTTC.

V is TRBV19 and J is TRBJ2-7, with 12 bases aligning to TRBD2. The germline CDR1 and CDR2 sequences are LNHDA and SQIVND (reference sequence). After removal of 6 bases from V and 2 bases from J, the junction contained 5 bases not matched to a gene. This CDR3 is 15 amino acids long. The CDR3 DNA sequence: TGTGCCAGTAGCTCTACTAGCGGGAGGCCCTACGAGCAGTACTTC. This codes for CASSSTSGRPYEQYF.

CDR3 amino acids: CASRTGDYEQYF. The CDR3 nucleotides are TGTGCCAGCAGGACAGGGGATTACGAGCAGTACTTC. V usage is TRBV27 and J usage is TRBJ2-7; 8 bases are a match to TRBD1. The V gene end was trimmed by 6 bases and the J gene end by 4 bases; junction bases not matched to a gene: 2. This CDR3 comprises 12 residues. Germline V gene sequence: CDR1 MNHEY, CDR2 SMNVEV (reference sequence).

The gene calls are TRBV24-1 and TRBJ1-5; the match to TRBD1 covers 7 bases. J was trimmed by 3 bases and V by 0 bases; bases with no gene match: 4. The germline V gene has CDR1 KGHDR and CDR2 SFDVKD. The CDR3 runs 16 residues. This CDR3 is CATSDLQDRNNQPQHF. The CDR3, as DNA: TGTGCCACCAGTGATTTGCAGGACAGGAACAATCAGCCCCAGCATTTT.

CDR3 residues: CASSLVARSDDEKLFF. The CDR3 DNA follows: TGTGCCAGCAGCTTGGTGGCTAGGAGTGATGATGAAAAACTGTTTTTT. The V call is TRBV5-5, the J call TRBJ1-4; D ambiguous. V shed 0 bases and J shed 6 bases, with 15 bases lying between them. CDR1 and CDR2 from the germline V gene are SGHKS and YYEKEE (reference sequence). The CDR3 totals 16 residues.

The gene calls are TRBV2 and TRBJ2-2; a possible D gene is TRBD1 (6 bases). Per the germline V gene, CDR1 is SNHLY and CDR2 is FYNNEI. This CDR3 is built from 14 residues. V lost 6 bases and J 6 bases, leaving 14 bases between the germline ends. The CDR3 region has the DNA TGTGCCAGCAGCGATCGGACAGCCCCCGGGGAGCTGTTTTTT. This sequence encodes CASSDRTAPGELFF.

J is TRBJ2-3 and V is TRBV10-3; TRBD1 is a possible D gene (6 bases). V dropped 8 bases and J dropped 5 bases, with 17 bases sitting between them. The CDR3 has 14 residues. CDR1 is ENHRY, CDR2 SYGVKD, per germline. This CDR3 is CAIRAGVGIDTQYF. CDR3 in DNA: TGTGCCATCCGGGCAGGGGTAGGAATAGATACGCAGTATTTT.

CDR3 region: CASSEARNTEAFF. As DNA, the CDR3 is TGTGCCAGCAGTGAGGCAAGGAACACTGAAGCTTTCTTT. The chain carries TRBV6-4 and TRBJ1-1; D gene ambiguous. Germline V gene sequence: CDR1 MRHNA, CDR2 SNTAGT. This CDR3 is built from 13 residues. Trimming stripped 3 bases from V and 1 base from J, with 6 bases between.

The CDR3, as DNA: TGTGCCAGCAGTCCTAGCAGGGGGCTCGGGACTGAAGCTTTCTTT. Protein product: CASSPSRGLGTEAFF. The chain combines TRBV27 with TRBJ1-1; 8 bases fit TRBD1. The V gene's germline CDR1 is MNHEY and CDR2 SMNVEV (reference sequence). The junction had 10 bases not matched to a gene; V was cut back by 5 bases and J by 5 bases. CDR3 length: 15 amino acids.

CDR3: CATERESTDTQYF. In nucleotides, the CDR3 is TGTGCCACGGAGCGGGAGAGCACAGATACGCAGTATTTT. The V call is TRBV12-3 or TRBV12-4, the J call TRBJ2-3; TRBD2 aligns across 8 bases. The CDR3 runs 13 residues. The ends lost 10 bases at V and 0 bases at J; junction bases unmatched: 3.

The CDR3 reads CASSPSGGSRQFF. The CDR3 DNA reads TGTGCCAGCAGCCCCAGTGGCGGGAGTCGGCAGTTCTTC. The rearrangement joins TRBV7-3 to TRBJ2-1; 7 bases align to TRBD2. Germline loops: CDR1 SGHTA, CDR2 FQGTGA. CDR3 length equals 13 residues. Germline trimming cut 5 bases from V and 12 bases from J; bases unmatched to any gene: 10.